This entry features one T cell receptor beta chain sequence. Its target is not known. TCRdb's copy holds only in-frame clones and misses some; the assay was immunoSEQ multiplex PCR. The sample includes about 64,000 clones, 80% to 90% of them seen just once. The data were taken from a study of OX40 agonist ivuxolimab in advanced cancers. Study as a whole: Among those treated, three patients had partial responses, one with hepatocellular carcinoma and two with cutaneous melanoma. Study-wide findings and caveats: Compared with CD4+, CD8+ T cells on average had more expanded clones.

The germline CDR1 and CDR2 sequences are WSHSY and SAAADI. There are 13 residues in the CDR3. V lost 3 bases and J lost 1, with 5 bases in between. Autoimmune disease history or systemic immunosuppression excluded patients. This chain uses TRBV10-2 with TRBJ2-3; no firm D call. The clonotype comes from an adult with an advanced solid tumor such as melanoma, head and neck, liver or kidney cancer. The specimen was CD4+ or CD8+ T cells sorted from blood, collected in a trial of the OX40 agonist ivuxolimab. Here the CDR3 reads CASSDGGTDTQYF. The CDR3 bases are TGCGCCAGCAGTGATGGAGGCACAGATACGCAGTATTTT.